One TCR beta chain is described in this entry. The clone's antigen remains unknown. Base qualities were left out, and no much larger clone turns up one base away. Donors were 39 systemically healthy Caucasian individuals from Russia aged roughly 6 to 95 years. Each donor gave roughly 9 milliliters of peripheral blood, drawn into EDTA-treated Vacutainer tubes. Ficoll-Paque density-gradient centrifugation was used to isolate PBMCs, with at least 6 million obtained per sample. Total RNA, at least 6 micrograms per sample, was extracted from PBMCs with Trizol reagent. The percentages of naive CD45RAhigh/CD27high T cells were determined by flow cytometry on a PBMC aliquot from every donor. The source of the sample is a study of blood T cells in healthy people across ages (dated by TCRdb to between 2015 and 2016). Study-wide context: In model experiments, roughly one uniquely barcoded TCR beta cDNA molecule per two T cells was captured by template switching. Using deep sequencing normalized with unique cDNA molecular identifiers, the study measured how TCR beta repertoire diversity changes with age. Four age groups were formed from the donors: young (average 16 years), middle-aged (around 37), aged (under 70) and long-lived (roughly 88). To avoid experimental bias, donors of different ages were randomly spread across the sequencing lanes. The study analyzed two additional independent replicas of 1 million unique cDNA reads from the same blood draw for two donors, one aged 18 to 29 and one aged 80 or older. What the authors observed across the whole study: Compared with the aged group, the long-lived group had more naive CD4+ T cells, fewer expanded clones and increased TCR diversity, a pattern suggesting age selection. Observed TCR beta diversity per million T cells fell roughly linearly with age, and a significant reduction was already apparent by age around 40. Because donor CMV infection status was unknown, age-related changes in expanded clonotypes were potentially confounded. Bulk unsorted PBMC profiling prevented conclusive comparison of naive and antigen-experienced compartments. A strong correlation was found between observed TCR beta diversity and the percentage of naive T cells measured by flow cytometry. Estimates of total diversity based on one million sequenced T cells were regarded as lower bounds and as underestimates.

V gives up 0 bases and J gives up 4 bases, and the segment between their germline ends measures 15 bases. Taken from the germline V gene, the CDR1 and CDR2 loops are SNHLY and FYNNEI. Reading from cysteine to phenylalanine, the CDR3 counts 16 amino acids. Of all the DNA, just the CDR3 is kept, 48 bases in frame from base 1. The library relied on 5' RACE. Sequencing relied on an Illumina HiSeq 2500. A second PCR of roughly 7 to 11 cycles was performed with a sample-barcoded 5' primer and a J-beta primer mix. Each TCR beta cDNA molecule received a unique molecular identifier from a template-switch 5' adaptor carrying 12 random nucleotides. At least 3 million CDR3-containing paired-end reads were obtained from each sample. All of the RNA was converted into first-strand cDNA using the Mint cDNA synthesis kit, with a TRBC-specific oligonucleotide serving as the primer. Following uracil-DNA glycosylase treatment, all cDNA underwent a first 18-cycle PCR with the universal primers M1SS and BC2_uni_R. Processing in the source paper ran as follows. Each sample was normalized by randomly selecting 1 million high-quality reads, each carrying a distinct molecular identifier. Reads sharing molecular identifiers were discarded rather than binned into consensus sequences. MiTCR, run with a Q25 quality threshold and the strictest error-elimination algorithm, handled CDR3 identification, clonotype clustering and error correction. A nonparametric unseen species model with Euler transformation was used to estimate lower-bound total TCR beta diversity. TCRdb reran the public reads through fastp at Q25 and MiXCR, keeping productive beta chains. Rows are combined by CDR3 protein, so each entry shows the most common genes and DNA. TCRdb's processing, not the authors', yielded these V and J calls. This sample gives about 1.8 million distinct CDR3 sequences in total; around 50% of them show up just once. Over 2% of the sample is in the top ten clones.

The TCR was taken from a woman aged 40 to 50 in good health. The sequenced sample was blood. The sequence is built from TRBV2 and TRBJ1-2, with TRBD1 perhaps the D gene, on 6 matching bases. The CDR3 reads CASSEALRGLGYGYTF. DNA sequence: TGTGCCAGCAGTGAAGCGCTTCGGGGGCTGGGCTATGGCTACACCTTC.